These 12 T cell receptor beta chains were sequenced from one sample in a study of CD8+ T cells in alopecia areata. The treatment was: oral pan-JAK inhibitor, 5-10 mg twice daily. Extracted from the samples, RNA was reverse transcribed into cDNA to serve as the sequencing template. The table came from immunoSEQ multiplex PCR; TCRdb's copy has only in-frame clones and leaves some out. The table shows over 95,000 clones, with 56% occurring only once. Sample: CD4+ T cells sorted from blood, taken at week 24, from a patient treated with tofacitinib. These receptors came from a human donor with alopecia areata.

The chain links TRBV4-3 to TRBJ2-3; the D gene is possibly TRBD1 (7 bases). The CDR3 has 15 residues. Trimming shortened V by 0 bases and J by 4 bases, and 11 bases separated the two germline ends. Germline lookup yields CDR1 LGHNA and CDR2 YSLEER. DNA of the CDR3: TGCGCCAGCAGCCAAGAACTCAGGGGGGCAGATACGCAGTATTTT. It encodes CASSQELRGADTQYF.

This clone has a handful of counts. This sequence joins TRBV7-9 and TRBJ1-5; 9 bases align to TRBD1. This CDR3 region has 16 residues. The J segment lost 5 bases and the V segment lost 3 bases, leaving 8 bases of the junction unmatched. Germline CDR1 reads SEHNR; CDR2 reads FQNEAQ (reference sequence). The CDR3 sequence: CASSLGPGQGYQPQHF. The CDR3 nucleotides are TGTGCCAGCAGCTTGGGACCGGGACAGGGCTATCAGCCCCAGCATTTT.

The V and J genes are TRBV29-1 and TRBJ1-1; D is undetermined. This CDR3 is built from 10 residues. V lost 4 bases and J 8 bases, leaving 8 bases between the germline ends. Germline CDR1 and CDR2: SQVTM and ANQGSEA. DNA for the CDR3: TGCAGCGTTGGATGGCGGGAAGCTTTCTTT. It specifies CSVGWREAFF.

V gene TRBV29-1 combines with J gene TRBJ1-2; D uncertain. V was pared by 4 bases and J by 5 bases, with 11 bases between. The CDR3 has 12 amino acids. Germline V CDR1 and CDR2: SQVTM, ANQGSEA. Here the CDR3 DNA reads TGCAGCGTTGGAGAGGGCGGGTATGGCTACACCTTC. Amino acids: CSVGEGGYGYTF.

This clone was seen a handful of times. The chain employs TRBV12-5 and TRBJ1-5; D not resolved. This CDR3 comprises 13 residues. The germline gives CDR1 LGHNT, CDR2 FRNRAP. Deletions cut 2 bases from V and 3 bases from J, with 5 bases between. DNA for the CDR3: TGTGCTAGTGGTTTGACGAACAATCAGCCCCAGCATTTT. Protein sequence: CASGLTNNQPQHF.

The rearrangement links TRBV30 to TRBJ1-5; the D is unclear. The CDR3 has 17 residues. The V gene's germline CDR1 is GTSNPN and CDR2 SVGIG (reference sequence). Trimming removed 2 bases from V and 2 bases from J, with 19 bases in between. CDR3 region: CAWSPPPGRGGNQPQHF. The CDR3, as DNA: TGTGCCTGGAGTCCCCCCCCAGGCCGCGGAGGCAATCAGCCCCAGCATTTT. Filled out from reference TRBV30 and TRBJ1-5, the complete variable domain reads SQTIHQWPATLVQPVGSPLSLECTVEGTSNPNLYWYRQAAGRGLQLLFYSVGIGQISSEVPQNLSASRPQDRQFILSSKKLLLSDSGFYLCAWSPPPGRGGNQPQHFGDGTRLSIL.

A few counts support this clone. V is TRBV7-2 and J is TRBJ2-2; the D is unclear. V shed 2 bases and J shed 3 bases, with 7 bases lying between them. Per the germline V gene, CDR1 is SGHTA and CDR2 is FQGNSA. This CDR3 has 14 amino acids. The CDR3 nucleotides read TGTGCCAGCAGCTTAATTGGCGACACCGGGGAGCTGTTTTTT. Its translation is CASSLIGDTGELFF.

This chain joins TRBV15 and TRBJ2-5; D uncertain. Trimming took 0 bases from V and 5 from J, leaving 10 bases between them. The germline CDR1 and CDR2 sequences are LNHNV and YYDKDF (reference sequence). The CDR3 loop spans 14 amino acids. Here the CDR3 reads CATSRDYVGETQYF. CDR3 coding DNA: TGTGCCACCAGCAGAGATTATGTGGGCGAGACCCAGTACTTC. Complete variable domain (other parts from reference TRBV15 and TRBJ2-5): DAMVIQNPRYQVTQFGKPVTLSCSQTLNHNVMYWYQQKSSQAPKLLFHYYDKDFNNEADTPDNFQSRRPNTSFCFLDIRSPGLGDTAMYLCATSRDYVGETQYFGPGTRLLVL.

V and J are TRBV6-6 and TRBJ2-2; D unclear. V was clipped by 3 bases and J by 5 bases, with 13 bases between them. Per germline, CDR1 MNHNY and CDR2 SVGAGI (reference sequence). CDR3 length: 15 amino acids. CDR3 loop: CASSYSGSQTGELFF. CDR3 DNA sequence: TGTGCCAGCAGTTATTCCGGATCTCAGACCGGGGAGCTGTTTTTT.

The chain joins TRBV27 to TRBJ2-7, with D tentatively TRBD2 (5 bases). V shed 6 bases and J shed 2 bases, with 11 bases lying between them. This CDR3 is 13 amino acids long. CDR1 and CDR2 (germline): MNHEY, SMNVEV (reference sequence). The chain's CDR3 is CASRTGKTYEQYF. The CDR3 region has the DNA TGTGCCAGCAGGACCGGGAAAACCTACGAGCAGTACTTC.

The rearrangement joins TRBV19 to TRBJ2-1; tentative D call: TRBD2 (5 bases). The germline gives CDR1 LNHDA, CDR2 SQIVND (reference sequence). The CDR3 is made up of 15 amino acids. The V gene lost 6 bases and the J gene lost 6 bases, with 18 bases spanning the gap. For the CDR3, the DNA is TGTGCCAGTAGCACAGTCACTAGTAAGTTCAATGAGCAGTTCTTC. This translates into CASSTVTSKFNEQFF.

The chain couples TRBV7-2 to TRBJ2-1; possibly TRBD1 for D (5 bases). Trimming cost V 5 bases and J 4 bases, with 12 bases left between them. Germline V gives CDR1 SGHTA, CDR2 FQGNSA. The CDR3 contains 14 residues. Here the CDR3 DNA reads TGTGCCAGCAGCCCCGACAGATTTTACAATGAGCAGTTCTTC. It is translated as CASSPDRFYNEQFF. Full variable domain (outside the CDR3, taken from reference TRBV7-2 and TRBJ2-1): GAGVSQSPSNKVTEKGKDVELRCDPISGHTALYWYRQSLGQGLEFLIYFQGNSAPDKSGLPSDRFSAERTGGSVSTLTIQRTQQEDSAVYLCASSPDRFYNEQFFGPGTRLTVL.